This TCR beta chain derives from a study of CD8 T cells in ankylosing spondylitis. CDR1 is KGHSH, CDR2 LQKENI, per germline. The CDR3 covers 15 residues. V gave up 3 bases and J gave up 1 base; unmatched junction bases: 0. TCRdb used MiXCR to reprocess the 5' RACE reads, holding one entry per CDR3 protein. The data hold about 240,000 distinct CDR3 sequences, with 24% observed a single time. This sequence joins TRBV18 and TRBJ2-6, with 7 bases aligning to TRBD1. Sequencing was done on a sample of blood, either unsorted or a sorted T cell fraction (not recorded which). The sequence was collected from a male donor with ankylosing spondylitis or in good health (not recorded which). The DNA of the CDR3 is TGTGCCAGCTCACCGACAGGGTCTGGGGCCAACGTCCTGACTTTC. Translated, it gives CASSPTGSGANVLTF.